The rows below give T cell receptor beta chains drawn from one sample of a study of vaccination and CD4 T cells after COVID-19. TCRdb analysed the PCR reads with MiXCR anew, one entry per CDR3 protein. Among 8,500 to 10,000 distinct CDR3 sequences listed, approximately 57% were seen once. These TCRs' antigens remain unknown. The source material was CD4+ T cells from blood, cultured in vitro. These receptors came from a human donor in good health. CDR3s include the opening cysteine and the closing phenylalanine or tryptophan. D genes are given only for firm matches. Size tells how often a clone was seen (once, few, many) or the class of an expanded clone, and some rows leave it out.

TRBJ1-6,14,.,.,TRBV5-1,TGCGCCAGCGGGGAGGGGACGACTAATTCACCCCTCCACTTT,CASGEGTTNSPLHF
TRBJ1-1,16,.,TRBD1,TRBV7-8,TGTGCCAGCAGCTCCCTGACAGGGGCGTCGAACACTGAAGCTTTCTTT,CASSSLTGASNTEAFF
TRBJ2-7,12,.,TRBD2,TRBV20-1,TGCAGTTTCGGCGGGAGGTCCTACGAGCAGTACTTC,CSFGGRSYEQYF
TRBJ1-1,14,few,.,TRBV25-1,TGTGCCAGCAGTGAGTATGTGGGGGCCACTGAAGCTTTCTTT,CASSEYVGATEAFF
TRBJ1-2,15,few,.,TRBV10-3,TGTGCCATCAGTGGGGGATTGGGGCAGGACTATGGCTACACCTTC,CAISGGLGQDYGYTF
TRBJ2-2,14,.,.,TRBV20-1,TGCAGTGCTAGGGGGCCGGGGGAGGCCGGGGAGCTGTTTTTT,CSARGPGEAGELFF
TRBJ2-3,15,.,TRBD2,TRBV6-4,TGTGCCAGCAGAAGACTAGCGGGAGGCACAGATACGCAGTATTTT,CASRRLAGGTDTQYF
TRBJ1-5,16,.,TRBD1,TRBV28,TGTGCCAGCAGGCCGACGACAGGGGGCGGGGAGCAGCCCCAGCATTTT,CASRPTTGGGEQPQHF
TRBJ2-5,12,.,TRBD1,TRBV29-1,TGCAGCGGTGGACAGGTACCCGAGACCCAGTACTTC,CSGGQVPETQYF
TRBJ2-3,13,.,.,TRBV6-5,TGTGCCAGCAGTTACTCCTCGACCGATACGCAGTATTTT,CASSYSSTDTQYF
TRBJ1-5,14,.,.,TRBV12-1,TGTGCCAGCAGAGAGGTCCCCAGCAATCAGCCCCAGCATTTT,CASREVPSNQPQHF
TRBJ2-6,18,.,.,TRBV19,TGTGCCAGTAGTATAACCTGGGAGATCAAACATGGGGCCAACGTCCTGACTTTC,CASSITWEIKHGANVLTF
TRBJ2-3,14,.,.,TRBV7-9,TGTGCCAGCAGCTTAGAAGTTCCAGGGGATACGCAGTATTTT,CASSLEVPGDTQYF
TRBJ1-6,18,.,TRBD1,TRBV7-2,TGTGCCAGCAGCTCGGCCGGGACAGGGGGCGCATATAATTCACCCCTCCACTTT,CASSSAGTGGAYNSPLHF
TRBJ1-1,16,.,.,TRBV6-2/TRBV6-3,TGTGCCAGTATAGGCTACTTGCGGACGGTGAACACTGAAGCTTTCTTT,CASIGYLRTVNTEAFF
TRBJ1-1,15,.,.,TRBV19,TGTGCCAGTAGTATAGCCGTAACAGCGAACACTGAAGCTTTCTTT,CASSIAVTANTEAFF
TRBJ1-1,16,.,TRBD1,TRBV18,TGTGCCAGCTCACCTAATCCGACAGGGTCCTCCACTGAAGCTTTCTTT,CASSPNPTGSSTEAFF
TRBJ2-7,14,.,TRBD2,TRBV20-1,TGCAGTGCTAGAGGAACGGGAGGGAGGTACGAGCAGTACTTC,CSARGTGGRYEQYF
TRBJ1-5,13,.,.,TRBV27,TGTGCCAGCAGTTTTACCCAGGATCAGCCCCAGCATTTT,CASSFTQDQPQHF
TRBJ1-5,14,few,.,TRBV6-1,TGTGCCAGCAGTGAAGGTGGCGGGAATCAGCCCCAGCATTTT,CASSEGGGNQPQHF
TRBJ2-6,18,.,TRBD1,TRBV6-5,TGTGCCAGCAGTTACCCCGGACAGGGGGCGTCTGGGGCCAACGTCCTGACTTTC,CASSYPGQGASGANVLTF
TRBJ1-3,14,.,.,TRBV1,TGCACCAGCAGCCAAGGGGACAGGGTCGCCACCATATATTTT,CTSSQGDRVATIYF
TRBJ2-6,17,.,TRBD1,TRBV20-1,TGCAGTGCTAGATTACAGGACAGGGGAACTGGGGCCAACGTCCTGACTTTC,CSARLQDRGTGANVLTF
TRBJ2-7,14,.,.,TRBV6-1,TGTGCCAGCAGTACGACTCCAGGGGCCGCAGAGCAGTACTTC,CASSTTPGAAEQYF
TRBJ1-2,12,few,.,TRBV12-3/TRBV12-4,TGTGCCAGCAGTTTGGCTAACTATGGCTACACCTTC,CASSLANYGYTF
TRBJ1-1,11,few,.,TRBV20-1,TGCAGTGCTAGCGGGGGGGAACCAGCTTTCTTT,CSASGGEPAFF
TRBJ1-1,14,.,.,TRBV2,TGTGCCAGCAGGTCCACTCGGCCGAGGGAAGGAGCTTTCTTT,CASRSTRPREGAFF
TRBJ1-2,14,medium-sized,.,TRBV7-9,TGTGCCAGCAGCGGGCTCAGGGGCGACTATGGCTACACCTTC,CASSGLRGDYGYTF
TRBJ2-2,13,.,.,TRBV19,TGTGCCAGTAGATACAGGGTCACCGGGGAGCTGTTTTTT,CASRYRVTGELFF
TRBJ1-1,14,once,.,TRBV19,TGTGCCAGTAGTATGTACAGTCAGAACACTGAAGCTTTCTTT,CASSMYSQNTEAFF
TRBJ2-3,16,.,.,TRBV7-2,TGTGCCAGCAGCTTAGGGTCTAGCGTAGACACAGATACGCAGTATTTT,CASSLGSSVDTDTQYF
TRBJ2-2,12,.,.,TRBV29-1,TGCAGCGTGCTTAGGGATCCCGGGGAGCTGTTTTTT,CSVLRDPGELFF
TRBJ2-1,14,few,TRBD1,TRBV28,TGTGCCACCTCGGTGGGGACAGATTACAATGAGCAGTTCTTC,CATSVGTDYNEQFF
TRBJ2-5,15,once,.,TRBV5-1,TGCGCCAGCAGCCTCCCCGGCGGGGTGGGAGAGACCCAGTACTTC,CASSLPGGVGETQYF
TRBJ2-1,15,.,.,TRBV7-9,TGTGCCAGCAGCTTAGATCAAGGAGGTAAGGGTGAGCAGTTCTTC,CASSLDQGGKGEQFF
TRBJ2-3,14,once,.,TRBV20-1,TGCAGTGCCGTAGAGGGGAGGAGCACAGATACGCAGTATTTT,CSAVEGRSTDTQYF
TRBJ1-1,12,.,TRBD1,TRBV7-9,TGTGCCAGCAGCTATGGGGACAGTGAAGCTTTCTTT,CASSYGDSEAFF
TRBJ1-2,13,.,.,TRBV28,TGTGCCAGCACCCTTTACCAGGGGTCCGGCTACACCTTC,CASTLYQGSGYTF
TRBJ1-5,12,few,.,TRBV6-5,TGTGCCAGCAGTTACGGGGTGGGGCCCCAGCATTTT,CASSYGVGPQHF